This is a list of T cell receptor beta chains from one sample in a study of T cells in Graves' hyperthyroidism and ophthalmopathy. Using its own MiXCR run on the multiplex PCR reads, TCRdb lists one record per CDR3 protein. This sample has 300,000 to 450,000 distinct CDR3 sequences, with roughly 25% found just once. Sequenced material: blood. Source of these receptors: a man aged 45-65 years with Graves' hyperthyroidism. Each CDR3 is given with its conserved first and last residue. Only some rows state a clone size, as once, few, many or a class for expanded clones.

TRBJ2-1	-	TRBV7-3	CASSQDTSLAGGSEQFF
TRBJ2-7	many	TRBV7-6	CASSLGDRGGYEQYF
TRBJ2-7	few	TRBV2	CASQGGRYEQYF
TRBJ2-1	many	TRBV5-1	CASSFDSDEQFF
TRBJ2-1	-	TRBV29-1	CSVERLAGYLNEQFF
TRBJ1-2	few	TRBV7-3	CASSLTFPGRGFYGYTF
TRBJ1-4	-	TRBV11-1	CASSLDGEKLFF
TRBJ2-5	-	TRBV29-1	CSVEGQGLRQYF
TRBJ2-1	-	TRBV12-3/TRBV12-4	CASSKGDRGRGGNEQFF
TRBJ2-4	few	TRBV5-6	CASSFGQTIAKNIQYF
TRBJ1-5	-	TRBV7-9	CASSGENSNQPQHF
TRBJ2-7	few	TRBV6-1	CASSSLGTGYAEQYF
TRBJ2-7	-	TRBV29-1	CSVEDRAGYEQYF
TRBJ2-1	-	TRBV5-6	CASSLTGTSWEQFF
TRBJ2-5	few	TRBV25-1	CASSEWTGGNQETQYF
TRBJ2-7	few	TRBV7-2	CASSSGPAREQYF
-	once	TRBV12-3/TRBV12-4	CARSSLGGRADTQYF
TRBJ1-2	many	TRBV2	CASSEEVGRAEGYTF
TRBJ1-5	many	TRBV24-1	CATTALAGRKNQPQHF
TRBJ2-7	few	TRBV13	CTSSLAGLAGGPGEQYF
TRBJ1-5	-	TRBV2	CASSVRSNQPQHF
TRBJ1-2	many	TRBV2	CASSEAGNYGYTF
TRBJ2-1	few	TRBV7-3	CASSLTGPSVYNEQFF
TRBJ2-1	-	TRBV7-6	CASSTEWRLADKNEQFF
TRBJ2-7	few	TRBV12-3/TRBV12-4	CASSFDTEQYF
TRBJ1-5	-	TRBV7-2	CASRPTGGLSNQPQHF
TRBJ2-5	-	TRBV5-1	CASSLGPPGREETQYF
TRBJ2-3	-	TRBV5-5	CASSFGLAGYTDTQYF
TRBJ2-4	many	TRBV11-2	CASSHIELAKNIQYF
TRBJ2-7	once	TRBV28	CASSLIGGQERQYF
TRBJ2-2	many	TRBV30	CAWRKGSTGELFF
TRBJ2-7	-	TRBV6-1	CASSKTDSNKLYEQYF
TRBJ1-5	-	TRBV27	CTSSSQGGLQPQHF
TRBJ1-2	-	TRBV4-1	CASSQEPTNYSYTF
TRBJ1-6	-	TRBV18	CASSPTGINSPLHF
TRBJ2-1	many	TRBV2	CASSELTSGNEQFF
TRBJ2-7	-	TRBV7-8	CASTESGTGGEQYF
TRBJ1-5	many	TRBV28	CASRQGLNQPQHF
TRBJ1-2	few	TRBV6-1	CASSEAGQGNGYTF
TRBJ2-7	-	TRBV19	CASSGFLGGYEQYF
TRBJ2-7	few	TRBV6-2/TRBV6-3	CASSSDTSMTYEQYF
TRBJ2-1	many	TRBV20-1	CSAPPISGRYNEQFF
TRBJ1-4	-	TRBV2	CASSEGISTNEKLFF
TRBJ1-6	-	TRBV6-1	CASSDTPGSSYSPLHF
TRBJ2-2	few	TRBV24-1	CATTTPNTGELFF
TRBJ2-3	once	TRBV20-1	CSARSNGAGTDTQYF
TRBJ1-1	-	TRBV12-3/TRBV12-4	CASSLHRQKNTEAFF
TRBJ2-5	many	TRBV2	CASRPAGTAETQYF
TRBJ2-1	many	TRBV7-8	CASSLEDVYNEQFF